A single sample gave rise to the 28 T cell receptor beta chains below, sequenced in a study of neurological immune-mediated disorders. The time point here: longitudinal time-point 2. TCRdb recomputed calls from the 5' RACE reads with MiXCR, one row per CDR3 protein. The sample shows under 50,000 distinct CDR3 sequences, 10% to 15% of them seen only once. Sequencing input: PBMCs. Source of these receptors: a male donor with HTLV-1-associated myelopathy (HAM/TSP).

Many counts were recorded for this clonotype. This chain uses TRBV20-1 with TRBJ1-5; D gene ambiguous. CDR3 length equals 13 residues. The V end lost 3 bases, the J end lost 3 bases, and 9 bases lay between the germline ends. The germline V gene has CDR1 DFQATT and CDR2 SNEGSKA (reference sequence). CDR3 nucleotide sequence: TGCAGTGCTAGCTTCCAGCTCAATCAGCCCCAGCATTTT. The encoded protein is CSASFQLNQPQHF.

This clonotype was seen ten or more times. The chain employs TRBV29-1 and TRBJ1-2, with 7 bases matching TRBD1. This CDR3 comprises 13 residues. CDR1 and CDR2 from the germline V gene are SQVTM and ANQGSEA. J lost 4 bases, V lost 6 bases, and 8 bases had no gene match. This CDR3 reads CSVLGQDGYGYTF. For the CDR3, the DNA is TGCAGCGTACTCGGACAGGATGGCTATGGCTACACCTTC.

There are a few counts of this clonotype. The chain links TRBV29-1 to TRBJ2-1; D possibly uses TRBD1 or TRBD2 (6 bases each). Deletions cut 3 bases from V and 7 bases from J, with 16 bases between. The CDR3 is 14 residues long. Germline lookup yields CDR1 SQVTM and CDR2 ANQGSEA. The CDR3 sequence: CSVDLGGAGNEQFF. In DNA form, the CDR3 reads TGCAGCGTTGATTTGGGGGGCGCGGGGAATGAGCAGTTCTTC.

This rearrangement joins TRBV10-3 to TRBJ2-1, with a weak D call TRBD1 (5 bases). The germline CDR1 and CDR2 sequences are ENHRY and SYGVKD. The V end lost 3 bases, the J end lost 7 bases, and 10 bases lay between the germline ends. The CDR3 is made up of 13 amino acids. Written as DNA, the CDR3 is TGTGCCATCAGTGAAATAGACAGAAATGAGCAGTTCTTC. This translates into CAISEIDRNEQFF.

This clonotype was observed a few times. A read error may be the cause here, since a much bigger clone is one base away. The rearrangement uses TRBV27 and TRBJ1-1; a possible D gene is TRBD1 (5 bases). V shed 6 bases and J shed 6 bases, with 20 bases lying between them. The CDR3 covers 15 residues. Looked up from germline, CDR1 is MNHEY and CDR2 is SMNVEV (reference sequence). CDR3 amino acids: CASSLGALPYAEAFF. The CDR3, as DNA: TGTGCCAGCAGCTTAGGGGCACTCCCTTACGCTGAAGCTTTCTTT.

There are many counts of this clonotype. This chain links TRBV28 with TRBJ2-7; 7 bases agree with TRBD2. The V gene's germline CDR1 is MDHEN and CDR2 SYDVKM. V lost 4 bases and J lost 6; bases outside the gene matches: 12. The CDR3 spans 15 residues. The CDR3 DNA reads TGTGCCAGCAGTTCCCCTGTGGCAGGGAGGGTCGAGCAGTACTTC. Translated: CASSSPVAGRVEQYF.

The sample holds many counts of this clonotype. The chain uses TRBV28 and TRBJ2-3, with D hard to call. Germline values: CDR1 MDHEN, CDR2 SYDVKM. This CDR3 has 14 amino acids. Trimming cost V 3 bases and J 6 bases, with 13 bases left between them. The CDR3 DNA sequence: TGTGCCAGCAGTTTGATGACATTAACCGATACGCAGTATTTT. Protein: CASSLMTLTDTQYF.

This clonotype showed up many times. The chain employs TRBV10-3 and TRBJ2-7; D is perhaps TRBD1 (5 bases). This CDR3 is built from 13 residues. Germline values: CDR1 ENHRY, CDR2 SYGVKD. Trimming took off 3 bases at V and 3 bases at J, with 9 bases between the two ends. Written as DNA, the CDR3 is TGTGCCATCAGTGACCTCCAGGGCTACGAGCAGTACTTC. Its protein product is CAISDLQGYEQYF.

This clonotype came up a few times. The genes are TRBV4-3 and TRBJ2-2; D is perhaps TRBD2 (6 bases). Germline V lookup: CDR1 LGHNA, CDR2 YSLEER. The CDR3 has 19 residues. Trimming took 3 bases from V and 1 from J, leaving 21 bases between them. The CDR3 reads CASSQHWDSGLKNTGELFF. As DNA, the CDR3 is TGCGCCAGCAGCCAGCACTGGGACTCGGGACTCAAGAACACCGGGGAGCTGTTTTTT.

This clonotype was detected ten times or more. The chain uses TRBV7-2 and TRBJ1-5, with D possibly being TRBD1 (5 bases). The CDR3 has 13 amino acids. The germline CDR1 and CDR2 sequences are SGHTA and FQGNSA. Deletions cut 8 bases from V and 2 bases from J, with 10 bases between. This chain's CDR3 is CASAGRRNQPQHF. Written as DNA, the CDR3 is TGTGCCAGCGCAGGGAGGCGCAATCAGCCCCAGCATTTT.

This clonotype was counted at least ten times. This chain uses TRBV20-1 with TRBJ1-1; D perhaps matches TRBD1 (5 bases). This CDR3 is 15 amino acids long. Germline CDR1 DFQATT, CDR2 SNEGSKA (reference sequence). With 5 bases removed from V and 0 bases from J, the gap between germline ends came to 16 bases. DNA of the CDR3: TGCAGTGCTGTAATCCTCGGGACGGTGAACACTGAAGCTTTCTTT. This encodes CSAVILGTVNTEAFF.

Ten or more counts support this clonotype. The V call is TRBV20-1, the J call TRBJ1-5; D remains unclear. Looked up from germline, CDR1 is DFQATT and CDR2 is SNEGSKA (reference sequence). Trimming shortened V by 3 bases and J by 3 bases, and 12 bases separated the two germline ends. There are 14 residues in the CDR3. The CDR3 coding sequence is TGCAGTGCTAGTAAACTAGGGCACAATCAGCCCCAGCATTTT. Protein product: CSASKLGHNQPQHF.

This clonotype occurred many times. This rearrangement joins TRBV5-1 to TRBJ1-4; D is perhaps TRBD1 (5 bases). In germline, CDR1 is SGHRS, CDR2 YFSETQ. V was shortened by 3 bases and J by 7 bases, with 19 bases between the two germline ends. The CDR3 extends over 16 amino acids. The CDR3 DNA follows: TGCGCCAGCAGCTGGGGGACCTTGGGACCCGGTGAAAAACTGTTTTTT. Translation: CASSWGTLGPGEKLFF.

This clonotype came up many times. The chain uses TRBV5-1 and TRBJ1-1; D call uncertain. The CDR3 length is 16 residues. Trimming removed 0 bases from V and 0 bases from J, with 12 bases in between. CDR1 and CDR2 from the germline V gene are SGHRS and YFSETQ. CDR3 sequence reads: CASSLDGFHVNTEAFF. CDR3 nucleotide sequence: TGCGCCAGCAGCTTGGACGGATTCCATGTGAACACTGAAGCTTTCTTT.

This clonotype was seen ten or more times. J is TRBJ1-4 and V is TRBV7-2; 7 bases agree with TRBD1. Trimming removed 5 bases from V and 8 bases from J; junction bases left unmatched: 17. Germline V lookup: CDR1 SGHTA, CDR2 FQGNSA. This CDR3 region has 17 residues. Here the CDR3 reads CASSLEGTQGEREKLFF. CDR3 DNA: TGTGCCAGCAGCCTAGAGGGAACGCAGGGGGAAAGGGAAAAACTGTTTTTT.

This clonotype was detected ten times or more. The rearrangement links TRBV7-9 to TRBJ1-1; the match to TRBD1 covers 7 bases. With 5 bases clipped from V and 0 bases from J, the junction kept 6 bases outside the gene matches. Germline assignment: CDR1 SEHNR and CDR2 FQNEAQ (reference sequence). The CDR3 loop spans 15 amino acids. CDR3 residues: CASSAQQGMNTEAFF. The CDR3 DNA reads TGTGCCAGCAGCGCGCAACAGGGGATGAACACTGAAGCTTTCTTT.

This clonotype was seen many times. This chain joins TRBV6-5 and TRBJ1-1; no clear D gene. The V and J ends lost 4 bases and 4 bases respectively, with 4 bases between them. The CDR3 consists of 11 residues. CDR1 MNHEY and CDR2 SVGAGI come from the germline V gene. The CDR3 DNA is TGTGCCAGCAGTTCACCCACTGAAGCTTTCTTT. Translated: CASSSPTEAFF.

Many counts were recorded for this clonotype. V usage is TRBV5-1 and J usage is TRBJ2-5, with D maybe TRBD1 (5 bases). Germline values: CDR1 SGHRS, CDR2 YFSETQ. There are 16 residues in the CDR3. The germline V and J ends were trimmed by 4 bases and 2 bases, with 18 bases remaining between them. The CDR3 is CASSTNLQGFQETQYF. DNA of the CDR3: TGCGCCAGCAGCACAAACCTCCAGGGTTTTCAAGAGACCCAGTACTTC.

This clonotype occurred many times. This chain connects TRBV5-1 to TRBJ2-1; 7 nucleotides match TRBD1. Germline values: CDR1 SGHRS, CDR2 YFSETQ. CDR3 size: 16 residues. Germline trimming cut 0 bases from V and 4 bases from J; bases unmatched to any gene: 7. The DNA of the CDR3 is TGCGCCAGCAGCTTGGACCCGGGACAGATATACAATGAGCAGTTCTTC. Its protein is CASSLDPGQIYNEQFF. Variable domain in full (rest from reference TRBV5-1 and TRBJ2-1): KAGVTQTPRYLIKTRGQQVTLSCSPISGHRSVSWYQQTPGQGLQFLFEYFSETQRNKGNFPGRFSGRQFSNSRSEMNVSTLELGDSALYLCASSLDPGQIYNEQFFGPGTRLTVL.

This clonotype has at least ten counts. The chain uses TRBV5-1 and TRBJ2-7; no firm D call. V lost 0 bases to trimming and J lost 0 bases, with 7 bases between them. Germline-derived CDR1 and CDR2 are SGHRS and YFSETQ. This CDR3 has 14 residues. CDR3 DNA: TGCGCCAGCAGCTTGGATGTGGCCTCCTACGAGCAGTACTTC. Translated: CASSLDVASYEQYF.

This clonotype showed up many times. The chain combines TRBV4-2 with TRBJ2-5; 12 bases line up with TRBD2. Germline CDR1 and CDR2: LGHNA and YNFKEQ. This CDR3 spans 17 amino acids. The trim removed 1 base at V and 5 bases at J, leaving 8 bases unmatched. CDR3 nucleotide sequence: TGTGCCAGCAGCCAAGCAGGGCTAGCGGGGGGGCGGGAGACCCAGTACTTC. Its translation: CASSQAGLAGGRETQYF.

This clonotype occurred many times. J is TRBJ1-2 and V is TRBV6-1, with 7 bases fitting TRBD1. The CDR3 spans 14 residues. Germline V gene sequence: CDR1 MNHNS, CDR2 SASEGT. V was clipped by 2 bases and J by 3 bases; unmatched bases: 3. The CDR3 spells CASSETQGDYGYTF. The CDR3 bases are TGTGCCAGCAGTGAAACTCAGGGGGACTATGGCTACACCTTC.

This clonotype occurred many times. The V call is TRBV7-8, the J call TRBJ2-7; 7 bases are a match to TRBD1. This CDR3 region has 15 residues. With V trimmed by 5 bases and J by 0 bases, 7 bases remained unmatched. CDR1 and CDR2 from the germline V gene are SGHVS and FQNEAQ. The CDR3 DNA sequence: TGTGCCAGCAGCAGGGACAGCTGGAGCTCCTACGAGCAGTACTTC. Its translation: CASSRDSWSSYEQYF.

At least ten counts were recorded for this clonotype. The chain joins TRBV5-1 to TRBJ1-1, with a tentative D call TRBD1 (5 bases). The germline CDR1 and CDR2 sequences are SGHRS and YFSETQ. This CDR3 region has 14 residues. V was clipped by 4 bases and J by 5 bases, with 15 bases between them. CDR3 nucleotides: TGCGCCAGCAGCCTATCCGGGACGGGGACTGAAGCTTTCTTT. Translation: CASSLSGTGTEAFF.

As regards this clonotype: A clone one base away is much larger, so this may be a read error. The chain recombines TRBV10-3 with TRBJ2-3; 8 positions match TRBD1. J gave up 5 bases and V 6 bases, and 13 bases lay outside the gene matches. Germline V lookup: CDR1 ENHRY, CDR2 SYGVKD. The CDR3 runs 16 residues. CDR3 loop: CAIRPSGGNVRDTQYF. CDR3 DNA sequence: TGTGCCATCAGACCGTCAGGGGGCAACGTCAGAGATACGCAGTATTTT.

This clonotype occurred many times. V gene TRBV4-1 combines with J gene TRBJ1-1; D remains ambiguous. Trimming took off 1 base at V and 5 bases at J, with 5 bases between the two ends. In germline, CDR1 is MGHRA, CDR2 YSYEKL. The CDR3 extends over 12 amino acids. CDR3 coding DNA: TGCGCCAGCAGCCAAGTAGGGACTGAAGCTTTCTTT. Its translation is CASSQVGTEAFF.

This clonotype was seen many times. The gene calls are TRBV5-1 and TRBJ2-2; TRBD2 might be the D (7 bases). The CDR3 has 16 residues. Trimming removed 3 bases from V and 4 bases from J, with 16 bases in between. Per germline, CDR1 SGHRS and CDR2 YFSETQ. CDR3 loop: CASSYLRGPGTGELFF. The CDR3 bases are TGCGCCAGCAGCTACCTGCGGGGGCCGGGCACCGGGGAGCTGTTTTTT.

This clonotype was counted ten times or more. The V call is TRBV5-5, the J call TRBJ2-3; D may be TRBD2 (5 bases). The CDR3 spans 14 residues. Germline assignment: CDR1 SGHKS and CDR2 YYEKEE (reference sequence). V shed 2 bases and J shed 0 bases, with 7 bases lying between them. CDR3 amino acids: CASSFDYSTDTQYF. CDR3 nucleotides: TGTGCCAGCAGCTTTGACTATAGCACAGATACGCAGTATTTT.